This T cell receptor beta chain originates from a study of T and B cells in COVID-19 patients. The wider study: The recovered cohort's median age was roughly 34 years, versus 65 to 80 years in active infection. Broader study findings: Clonality of TRB repertoires was high in active COVID-19; recovery brought above-healthy diversity and richness.

BIOMED2 TRB-A/B primer pools were used in multiplex TRB PCR. TCRdb itself ran the multiplex PCR reads through MiXCR, one entry per CDR3 protein. The sample shows thousands of distinct CDR3 sequences, 33% of them seen only once. CDR3 size: 15 residues. The V end was cut by 9 bases, the J end by 0 bases, with 15 bases between. Germline CDR1 KGHDR, CDR2 SFDVKD. As to this clonotype: Its target is not known.

Blood genomic DNA input for TRB amplification was 250-500 ng. The specimen sequenced was blood. The receptor was isolated from a human donor with active COVID-19. The chain recombines TRBV24-1 with TRBJ2-3, with D perhaps TRBD2 (5 bases). CDR3 loop: CATSSPGISTDTQYF. The CDR3 DNA sequence: TGTGCCACCTCTAGTCCGGGGATTAGCACAGATACGCAGTATTTT.